A selection of T cell receptor beta chains follows, all from one sample in a study of cytomegalovirus exposure and HLA in healthy donors. Profiling relied on immunoSEQ multiplex PCR, and the TCRdb table lists in-frame clones only, not all of them. This table holds some 100,000 clones, roughly 74% found once. The sequencing input was PBMCs. The receptor source for this set is a woman aged 40 to 55 in good health and CMV-seronegative. Both conserved end residues are part of each CDR3. Fields, in order: J gene, V gene, D gene, clone size, CDR3 DNA, CDR3 protein. D genes are given only for firm matches. Not all rows give a size; the values are once, few, many and, for expanded clones, a class.

TRBJ1-5 | TRBV15 | - | - | TGTGCCACCAGCAGAGATAGGGGGGGTCAGCCCCAGCATTTT | CATSRDRGGQPQHF
TRBJ2-3 | TRBV29-1 | TRBD2 | once | TGCAGTGCCGGGAGGGGTCAGGACCCCACAGATACGCAGTATTTT | CSAGRGQDPTDTQYF
TRBJ2-2 | TRBV7-9 | TRBD1 | few | TGTGCCAGCAGCTTAGAGGGGGCGCCCACCGGGGAGCTGTTTTTT | CASSLEGAPTGELFF
TRBJ1-3 | TRBV7-9 | TRBD1 | - | TGTGCCAGCAGCTTAAAGGACAGGGGGGAGGGAAACACCATATATTTT | CASSLKDRGEGNTIYF
TRBJ2-3 | TRBV10-3 | TRBD2 | - | TGTGCCATCAGCATACTAGCGGGATTGGATACGCAGTATTTT | CAISILAGLDTQYF
TRBJ2-1 | TRBV7-3 | TRBD2 | - | TGTGCCAGCAGCTTAAGGGCTAGCGGGTTCAATGAGCAGTTCTTC | CASSLRASGFNEQFF
TRBJ2-2 | TRBV9 | TRBD2 | - | TGTGCCAGCAGCCCCCTGAGACTAGCGCGGGCCGGGGAGCTGTTTTTT | CASSPLRLARAGELFF
TRBJ1-4 | TRBV5-3 | TRBD1 | - | TGTGCCAGAAGCCACGGACAGGGGAAAGTAAAACTGTTTTTT | CARSHGQGKVKLFF
TRBJ2-3 | TRBV9 | TRBD2 | - | TGTGCCAGCAGCGTTCTAGCGGGGGGGCGGACAGATACGCAGTATTTT | CASSVLAGGRTDTQYF
TRBJ2-1 | TRBV4-2 | - | - | TGTGCCAGCAGCCTAGCGAACGCCCGATCGTATGAGCAGTTCTTC | CASSLANARSYEQFF
TRBJ1-5 | TRBV6-6 | TRBD1 | - | TGTGCCAGCGAGGACAGGGTCGTTCAGCCCCAGCATTTT | CASEDRVVQPQHF
TRBJ2-5 | TRBV5-1 | TRBD2 | - | TGCGCCAGCAGCCCTGGGACTAGCGGGGGGGTCCAAGAGACCCAGTACTTC | CASSPGTSGGVQETQYF
TRBJ1-6 | TRBV6-5 | - | - | TGTGCCAGCAGTTACGGAGGACTGCGTTATTCACCCCTCCACTTT | CASSYGGLRYSPLHF
TRBJ2-2 | TRBV19 | - | - | TGTGCCAGTAGTAGAGCGGACTGGGGCACCGGGGAGCTGTTTTTT | CASSRADWGTGELFF
TRBJ1-1 | TRBV7-2 | TRBD1 | - | TGTGCCAGCAGCCCACGGGGGACAGTGAACACTGAAGCTTTCTTT | CASSPRGTVNTEAFF
TRBJ2-7 | TRBV18 | - | - | TGTGCCAGCTCACTTACGGACGAGCAGTACTTC | CASSLTDEQYF
TRBJ2-7 | TRBV19 | - | - | TGTGCCAGTAGTGCAAAACAGGGTCTCGAGCAGTACTTC | CASSAKQGLEQYF
TRBJ2-7 | TRBV7-9 | TRBD2 | - | TGTTCCAGCAGCTGGGGGGGGGAGCAGTACTTC | CSSSWGGEQYF
TRBJ2-1 | TRBV18 | TRBD2 | - | TGTGCCAGCTCACCTACCGCCGCAGCGGGGGGCCAGGATGAGCAGTTCTTC | CASSPTAAAGGQDEQFF
TRBJ1-6 | TRBV6-1 | - | - | TGTGCCAGCGGGTTTAGGGGTGTGGGTTCACCCCTCCACTTT | CASGFRGVGSPLHF
TRBJ2-7 | TRBV7-3 | - | - | TGTGCCAGCAGCTTAACGTCAGGGTTGGTAATCTACGAGCAGTACTTC | CASSLTSGLVIYEQYF
TRBJ2-5 | TRBV7-6 | - | - | TGTGCCAGCAGCTCGACAGCCACCGCTCAAGAGACCCAGTACTTC | CASSSTATAQETQYF
TRBJ2-3 | TRBV28 | TRBD2 | few | TGTGCCAGCAGTTTACGAACTAGCGGGAGTACATCAGATACGCAGTATTTT | CASSLRTSGSTSDTQYF
TRBJ1-6 | TRBV18 | - | - | TGTGCCAGCTGGTCCGGGACTTCGAATTCACCCCTCCACTTT | CASWSGTSNSPLHF
TRBJ1-4 | TRBV18 | - | - | TGTGCCAGCTCACCGCAGGCAACTAATGAAAAACTGTTTTTT | CASSPQATNEKLFF
TRBJ2-7 | TRBV7-8 | - | few | TGTGCCAGCAGCGCAGGAGGTCGCGAGCAGTACTTC | CASSAGGREQYF
TRBJ1-5 | TRBV28 | - | - | TGTGCCAGCAGTTTAGCGGGGGCTGGGAATCAGCCCCAGCATTTT | CASSLAGAGNQPQHF
TRBJ2-1 | TRBV14 | - | - | TGTGCCAGCAGCCTACCGAAACAGGGACCACACTACAATGAGCAGTTCTTC | CASSLPKQGPHYNEQFF
TRBJ1-1 | TRBV27 | - | - | TGTGCCAGCAGTTTACGGGGAGGCACTGAAGCTTTCTTT | CASSLRGGTEAFF
TRBJ2-7 | TRBV6-5 | TRBD1 | - | TGTGCCAGCAGTTACACCCGGGACAGGGTGGGCGAGCAGTACTTC | CASSYTRDRVGEQYF
TRBJ2-3 | TRBV6-6 | TRBD2 | - | TGTGCCAGCAGTCGGACTAGTTATTTCACAGATACGCAGTATTTT | CASSRTSYFTDTQYF
TRBJ2-1 | TRBV7-9 | TRBD2 | - | TGTGCCAGCAGCTTTTCTGGCGGGGGATTGGATGAGCAGTTCTTC | CASSFSGGGLDEQFF
TRBJ2-1 | TRBV10-3 | - | - | TGTGCCACTCGACTGGGCTCCTACAATGAGCAGTTCTTC | CATRLGSYNEQFF
TRBJ2-3 | TRBV11-3 | TRBD2 | - | TGTGCCAGCAGCCCTGGACTAGCGGGCCCAGATACGCAGTATTTT | CASSPGLAGPDTQYF
TRBJ2-1 | TRBV19 | TRBD2 | - | TGTGCCAGTGGCAGACTAGCGGGAGATAGAAATGAGCAGTTCTTC | CASGRLAGDRNEQFF
TRBJ2-5 | TRBV6-1 | - | - | TGTGCCAGCAGTGAACTCGGGATACAAGAGACCCAGTACTTC | CASSELGIQETQYF
TRBJ2-3 | TRBV11-2 | TRBD1 | - | TGTGCCAGCAGCTTAGTGGGGACAGACACAGATACGCAGTATTTT | CASSLVGTDTDTQYF
TRBJ2-7 | TRBV27 | TRBD1 | few | TGTGCCACCAGTGATGGGACAGGGTTGGCCTACGAGCAGTACTTC | CATSDGTGLAYEQYF
TRBJ2-1 | TRBV7-9 | TRBD2 | - | TGTGCCAGCATCAGGACTAGCGGTAGGAATGAGCAGTTCTTC | CASIRTSGRNEQFF
TRBJ2-1 | TRBV7-9 | TRBD1 | - | TGTTCCAGCAGCCGAATACAGGGGCCCTACAATGAGCAGTTCTTC | CSSSRIQGPYNEQFF
TRBJ2-7 | TRBV4-3 | - | - | TGCGCCAGCAGCCAAGATATCACGGCCTACGAGCAGTACTTC | CASSQDITAYEQYF
TRBJ2-7 | TRBV6-7 | TRBD1 | once | TGTGCCAGCAGTTATACGACAAGAGGGACAGGGCTCTACGAGCAGTACTTC | CASSYTTRGTGLYEQYF
TRBJ2-2 | TRBV11-3 | TRBD1 | - | TGTGCCAGCAGCCGACAGGGAGCGCGGGAGCTGTTTTTT | CASSRQGARELFF
TRBJ1-4 | TRBV6-6 | - | - | TGTGCCAGCAGTTACGAACAGGGAATTGGGAAGGAAAAACTGTTTTTT | CASSYEQGIGKEKLFF
TRBJ2-3 | TRBV4-1 | TRBD2 | - | TGCGCCAGCAGCCCACTAACGGGATTAGCGGGTGACACAGATACGCAGTATTTT | CASSPLTGLAGDTDTQYF
TRBJ1-5 | TRBV6-6 | - | once | TGTGCCAGCGGGTTAACAGGGATTGATAGCAATCAGCCCCAGCATTTT | CASGLTGIDSNQPQHF
TRBJ2-3 | TRBV28 | TRBD1 | - | TGTGCCAGCAGTCTCGGGACAGGGGGCACAGATACGCAGTATTTT | CASSLGTGGTDTQYF
TRBJ1-5 | TRBV21-1 | - | - | TGTGCCAGCAGCAAAACTTGGAGGGACCGCAATCAGCCCCAGCATTTT | CASSKTWRDRNQPQHF